Listed here are 27 T cell receptor beta chains from one sample, sequenced in a study of cytomegalovirus exposure and HLA in healthy donors (dated by TCRdb to about 2017). The library was obtained by the immunoSEQ multiplex PCR assay. This is the immuneACCESS table as TCRdb keeps it, with only in-frame sequences that have V and J called. A part of the clones is gone; compared with another copy, unresolved V genes explain less than half, and the rest is unexplained. This sample lists 150,000 to 200,000 clones; approximately 88% were detected once. Approximately 7% of the sample is held by the ten biggest clonotypes. Sequenced: PBMCs. The receptor source for this set is a man between 18 and 29 years old in good health and CMV-seropositive.

V gene TRBV4-3 combines with J gene TRBJ2-5; 12 nucleotides line up with TRBD2. Germline V lookup: CDR1 LGHNA, CDR2 YSLEER. V trimming: 1 base; J trimming: 1 base; junction bases outside the gene matches: 1. The length of the CDR3 is 16 residues. CDR3 coding DNA: TGCGCCAGCAGCCAAGGGACTAGCGGGATCCAAGAGACCCAGTACTTC. It translates to CASSQGTSGIQETQYF.

V usage is TRBV9 and J usage is TRBJ2-2, with unresolved D. V lost 3 bases to trimming and J lost 6 bases, with 6 bases between them. Germline CDR1 and CDR2: SGDLS and YYNGEE. This CDR3 spans 12 amino acids. This CDR3 reads CASSDYAGELFF. The DNA for the CDR3 is TGTGCCAGCAGCGATTATGCCGGGGAGCTGTTTTTT.

J is TRBJ2-3 and V is TRBV6-4; D is uncertain. Germline V gene lookup returns CDR1 MRHNA and CDR2 SNTAGT. The CDR3 sequence is 14 residues long. V lost 7 bases and J 0 bases, leaving 11 bases between the germline ends. The CDR3, as DNA: TGTGCCAGCACGCCCACATACAGCACAGATACGCAGTATTTT. This translates into CASTPTYSTDTQYF.

In this sample, this clone turned up once. V gene TRBV19 combines with J gene TRBJ2-7; 7 nucleotides line up with TRBD1. Looked up from germline, CDR1 is LNHDA and CDR2 is SQIVND (reference sequence). V lost 1 base to trimming and J lost 2 bases; unmatched junction nucleotides: 8. This CDR3 spans 16 amino acids. The CDR3 here is CASSIARGQVTYEQYF. DNA for the CDR3: TGTGCCAGTAGTATAGCCCGAGGACAGGTTACCTACGAGCAGTACTTC.

The chain is built from TRBV29-1 and TRBJ2-1, with a weak D call TRBD2 (5 bases). This CDR3 is 16 amino acids long. The V gene's germline CDR1 is SQVTM and CDR2 ANQGSEA. The V end lost 0 bases, the J end lost 2 bases, and 14 bases lay between the germline ends. This CDR3 is CSVEEGIGRTYNEQFF. The CDR3 coding sequence is TGCAGCGTTGAAGAGGGTATAGGGAGAACCTACAATGAGCAGTTCTTC.

The V call is TRBV27, the J call TRBJ2-7; 10 nucleotides line up with TRBD2. Trimming took 5 bases from V and 6 from J; bases not matched to a gene: 4. Per germline, CDR1 MNHEY and CDR2 SMNVEV (reference sequence). The CDR3 has 13 amino acids. In DNA form, the CDR3 reads TGTGCCAGCAGTCAGAGCGGGAGGGGCGAGCAGTACTTC. Its protein product is CASSQSGRGEQYF.

The chain links TRBV29-1 to TRBJ1-1; TRBD1 aligns across 8 bases. Germline V lookup: CDR1 SQVTM, CDR2 ANQGSEA. CDR3 length: 14 residues. V gave up 6 bases and J gave up 5 bases; unmatched junction bases: 11. CDR3 DNA: TGCAGCGTCGACGGGGGCAGGGGGCGGACTGAAGCTTTCTTT. Residues: CSVDGGRGRTEAFF.

This clone has just one count. The gene calls are TRBV18 and TRBJ2-4; 9 bases map to TRBD2. The CDR3 runs to 16 residues. The V and J ends lost 2 bases and 9 bases, in that order; junction bases with no gene match: 11. Per germline, CDR1 KGHSH and CDR2 LQKENI. CDR3 sequence reads: CASSPMLAGKEGIQYF. DNA for the CDR3: TGTGCCAGCTCACCAATGCTAGCGGGGAAGGAGGGCATTCAGTACTTC.

The chain recombines TRBV5-6 with TRBJ2-3; possible D gene TRBD2, 6 bases. The CDR3 is 15 residues long. V lost 1 base, J lost 4 bases, and 13 bases lay in between. CDR1 and CDR2 from the germline V gene are SGHDT and YYEEEE. CDR3 sequence reads: CASSLSPGVADTQYF. The CDR3 nucleotides read TGTGCCAGCAGCTTGTCCCCGGGGGTTGCAGATACGCAGTATTTT. Variable domain in full (rest from reference TRBV5-6 and TRBJ2-3): DAGVTQSPTHLIKTRGQQVTLRCSPKSGHDTVSWYQQALGQGPQFIFQYYEEEERQRGNFPDRFSGHQFPNYSSELNVNALLLGDSALYLCASSLSPGVADTQYFGPGTRLTVL.

The chain joins TRBV7-9 to TRBJ2-7; D gene uncertain. The germline V gene encodes CDR1 SEHNR and CDR2 FQNEAQ (reference sequence). Trimming removed 2 bases from V and 2 bases from J, with 10 bases in between. This CDR3 has 14 amino acids. The CDR3 DNA sequence: TGTGCCAGCAGCTTAACCGACTCAGCCTACGAGCAGTACTTC. This codes for CASSLTDSAYEQYF.

The chain recombines TRBV27 with TRBJ2-5, with TRBD1 matching over 7 bases. After removal of 3 bases from V and 4 bases from J, the junction contained 11 bases not matched to a gene. The CDR3 has 16 residues. Germline-derived CDR1 and CDR2 are MNHEY and SMNVEV (reference sequence). The CDR3 DNA follows: TGTGCCAGCAGTTTCACCTACAGGGGCGACGTAGAGACCCAGTACTTC. Residues: CASSFTYRGDVETQYF.

This chain's CDR3 is CAWSRGRQGRSYEQYF. The CDR3 DNA is TGTGCCTGGAGTCGAGGGCGACAGGGGAGAAGCTACGAGCAGTACTTC. This chain links TRBV30 with TRBJ2-7; 8 nucleotides agree with TRBD1. Unmatched junction bases numbered 12, after V lost 2 bases and J lost 3 bases. CDR3 length: 16 amino acids. Germline V gene sequence: CDR1 GTSNPN, CDR2 SVGIG (reference sequence).

V is TRBV11-2 and J is TRBJ2-7; no reliable D call. CDR3 length: 12 residues. V gave up 5 bases and J gave up 0 bases, with 5 bases separating them. Germline CDR1 is SGHAT and CDR2 is FQNNGV. The CDR3, as DNA: TGTGCCAGCAGCCCCCGCTCCTACGAGCAGTACTTC. It encodes CASSPRSYEQYF.

The chain combines TRBV5-1 with TRBJ1-2; D possibly corresponds to TRBD1 (5 bases). CDR1 and CDR2 (germline): SGHRS, YFSETQ. The germline V and J ends were trimmed by 4 bases and 0 bases, with 16 bases remaining between them. The CDR3 runs 16 residues. CDR3 amino acids: CASSPGVGVTNYGYTF. For the CDR3, the DNA is TGCGCCAGCAGCCCGGGGGTCGGGGTAACTAACTATGGCTACACCTTC.

The rearrangement links TRBV6-4 to TRBJ1-2; 7 nucleotides agree with TRBD1. CDR1 MRHNA and CDR2 SNTAGT come from the germline V gene. The CDR3 extends over 14 amino acids. V was clipped by 6 bases and J by 5 bases; unmatched bases: 9. The CDR3 nucleotides are TGTGCCAGCAGGCTAGCTCCAGGGGGGTATGGCTACACCTTC. Residues: CASRLAPGGYGYTF.

The V gene is TRBV5-1, the J gene TRBJ2-3, with D hard to call. Germline V CDR1 and CDR2: SGHRS, YFSETQ. Trimming took 8 bases from V and 6 from J, leaving 19 bases between them. The CDR3 is 14 amino acids. CDR3 sequence (DNA): TGCGCCAGTCAACCTACCCCTCTAGTGGATACGCAGTATTTT. This gives the protein CASQPTPLVDTQYF.

The chain employs TRBV28 and TRBJ1-4; 12 nucleotides line up with TRBD1. The J segment lost 5 bases and the V segment lost 6 bases, leaving 7 bases of the junction unmatched. Germline loops: CDR1 MDHEN, CDR2 SYDVKM. This CDR3 spans 16 amino acids. CDR3 sequence: CASSPRGTGGNEKLFF. The CDR3 nucleotides read TGTGCCAGCAGCCCCCGGGGGACAGGGGGCAATGAAAAACTGTTTTTT.

DNA for the CDR3: TGTGCCAGCAGCGAGGGGACAGGAACGTATAATGAAAAACTGTTTTTT. It codes for CASSEGTGTYNEKLFF. The chain uses TRBV9 and TRBJ1-4; 8 nucleotides agree with TRBD1. CDR3 length: 16 residues. In germline, CDR1 is SGDLS, CDR2 YYNGEE. After removal of 3 bases from V and 4 bases from J, the junction contained 8 bases not matched to a gene.

The J gene is TRBJ2-7, the V gene TRBV5-1, with 12 bases matching TRBD2. Germline CDR1 SGHRS, CDR2 YFSETQ. V was clipped by 0 bases and J by 6 bases; unmatched bases: 7. This CDR3 contains 16 residues. The CDR3 sequence is CASSLVGLAGQGEQYF. CDR3 in DNA: TGCGCCAGCAGCTTGGTAGGACTAGCGGGACAGGGCGAGCAGTACTTC.

The chain couples TRBV9 to TRBJ2-1, with 7 bases matching TRBD1. This CDR3 has 15 amino acids. J was trimmed by 2 bases and V by 0 bases; bases with no gene match: 2. CDR1 is SGDLS and CDR2 is YYNGEE in the germline V gene. CDR3 DNA sequence: TGTGCCAGCAGCGTAGAAACAGGGGCCTACAATGAGCAGTTCTTC. This codes for CASSVETGAYNEQFF. The whole variable domain, filled in from reference TRBV9 and TRBJ2-1, reads DSGVTQTPKHLITATGQRVTLRCSPRSGDLSVYWYQQSLDQGLQFLIQYYNGEERAKGNILERFSAQQFPDLHSELNLSSLELGDSALYFCASSVETGAYNEQFFGPGTRLTVL.

To note about this clone: Other DNA sequences in this specimen translate into the identical CDR3. The chain has TRBV28 and TRBJ1-2; the D gene is possibly TRBD1 (6 bases). The germline CDR1 and CDR2 sequences are MDHEN and SYDVKM. This CDR3 has 14 residues. Deletions cut 5 bases from V and 2 bases from J, with 12 bases between. CDR3 bases: TGTGCCAGCAGTCTGGGGGCCAGCAACTATGGCTACACCTTC. Translating gives CASSLGASNYGYTF.

The chain carries TRBV6-5 and TRBJ1-1, with a possible D match to TRBD1 (5 bases). V lost 0 bases and J 0 bases, leaving 11 bases between the germline ends. CDR1 is MNHEY, CDR2 SVGAGI, per germline. This CDR3 spans 16 amino acids. The CDR3 protein is CASSYSRVSVNTEAFF. The CDR3 bases are TGTGCCAGCAGTTACTCCAGGGTGAGCGTGAACACTGAAGCTTTCTTT.

This clone was observed a few times. The CDR3 nucleotides are TGTGCCAGCACCCCTGGGCAGGTCCAAGAGACCCAGTACTTC. Its protein is CASTPGQVQETQYF. The chain is built from TRBV25-1 and TRBJ2-5; D unresolved. The CDR3 extends over 14 amino acids. Germline values: CDR1 MGHDK, CDR2 SYGVNS. Between the trimmed V and J ends, which lost 7 bases and 1 base, there was a span of 13 bases.

V gene TRBV5-1 combines with J gene TRBJ2-2; D is possibly TRBD1 (6 bases). V shed 4 bases and J shed 7 bases, with 23 bases lying between them. The CDR3 is made up of 17 amino acids. Germline CDR1 SGHRS, CDR2 YFSETQ. The CDR3 loop is CASSPGGTGQFNGELFF. In nucleotides, the CDR3 is TGCGCCAGCAGCCCAGGAGGAACGGGACAATTTAACGGGGAGCTGTTTTTT. The full variable domain, in which reference TRBV5-1 and TRBJ2-2 provide the parts outside the CDR3, is KAGVTQTPRYLIKTRGQQVTLSCSPISGHRSVSWYQQTPGQGLQFLFEYFSETQRNKGNFPGRFSGRQFSNSRSEMNVSTLELGDSALYLCASSPGGTGQFNGELFFGEGSRLTVL.

J is TRBJ2-3 and V is TRBV28; D is unclear. There are 15 residues in the CDR3. Germline assignment: CDR1 MDHEN and CDR2 SYDVKM. Trimming took 2 bases from V and 3 from J, leaving 12 bases between them. The CDR3 sequence is CASSLDRRRTDTQYF. The CDR3 DNA reads TGTGCCAGCAGTTTAGACCGGAGACGGACAGATACGCAGTATTTT.

V gene TRBV7-2 combines with J gene TRBJ2-7, with D maybe TRBD1 (6 bases). The V end was cut by 5 bases, the J end by 5 bases, with 10 bases between. CDR3 size: 12 residues. The germline V gene has CDR1 SGHTA and CDR2 FQGNSA. The CDR3, as DNA: TGTGCCAGCAGCACTCACAGGGACGAGCAGTACTTC. This sequence encodes CASSTHRDEQYF.

The V gene is TRBV29-1, the J gene TRBJ2-1, with D tentatively TRBD2 (6 bases). Germline lookup yields CDR1 SQVTM and CDR2 ANQGSEA. This CDR3 comprises 13 residues. V was clipped by 3 bases and J by 2 bases, with 8 bases between them. CDR3 DNA sequence: TGCAGCGTTGATGGAGGGACCTACAATGAGCAGTTCTTC. Protein: CSVDGGTYNEQFF.